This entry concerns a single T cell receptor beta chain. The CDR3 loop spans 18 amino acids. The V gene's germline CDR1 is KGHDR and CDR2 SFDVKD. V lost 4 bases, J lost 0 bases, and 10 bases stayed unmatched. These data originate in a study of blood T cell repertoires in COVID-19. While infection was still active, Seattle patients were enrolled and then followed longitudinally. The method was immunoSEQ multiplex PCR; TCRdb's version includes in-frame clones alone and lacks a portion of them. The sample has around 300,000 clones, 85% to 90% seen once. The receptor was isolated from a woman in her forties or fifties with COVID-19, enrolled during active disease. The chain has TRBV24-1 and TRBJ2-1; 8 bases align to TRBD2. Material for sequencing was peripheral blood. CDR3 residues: CATSDPVSGISSYNEQFF. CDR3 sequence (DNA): TGTGCCACCAGTGACCCCGTTAGCGGGATCAGCTCCTACAATGAGCAGTTCTTC.